This TCR beta chain was profiled in a study of blood T cell repertoires in COVID-19. Study overall: Collection of acute and convalescent COVID-19 samples took place in the United States, Italy and Spain. Sample material is recorded as cDNA or gDNA derived from T cells, B-cell-depleted T cells, or PBMCs.

This CDR3 region has 13 residues. Trimming left V 3 bases short and J 6 bases short, with 15 bases between. CDR1 is DFQATT and CDR2 is SNEGSKA in the germline V gene (reference sequence). Per the study methods: Amplifying reference gene primers gave estimates of nucleated cell counts. Sequencing was performed with immunoSEQ multiplex PCR; in TCRdb, only in-frame clones are kept and a portion is missing. The DNA was the basis for D and trimming; V, J and clone size are from that table. The repertoire holds tens of thousands of clones, with roughly 80% as singletons. This sequence was found in a human donor in a cohort sampled during active COVID-19. The specimen sequenced was peripheral blood. J is TRBJ2-7 and V is TRBV20-1, with D possibly matching TRBD1 (6 bases). The CDR3: CSASEGHLAEQYF. CDR3 sequence (DNA): TGCAGTGCTAGTGAGGGACATTTGGCCGAGCAGTACTTC.